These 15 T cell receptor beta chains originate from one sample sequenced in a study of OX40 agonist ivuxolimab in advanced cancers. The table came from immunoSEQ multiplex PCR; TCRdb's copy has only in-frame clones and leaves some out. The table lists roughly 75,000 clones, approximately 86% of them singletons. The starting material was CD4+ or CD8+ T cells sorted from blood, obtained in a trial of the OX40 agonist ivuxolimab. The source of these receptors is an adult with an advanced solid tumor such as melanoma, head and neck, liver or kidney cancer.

The CDR3 coding sequence is TGTGCCAGCAGCTTCTGGGGGGACGTAATCTCACACAATGAGCAGTTCTTC. Translation: CASSFWGDVISHNEQFF. This chain links TRBV5-6 with TRBJ2-1; possibly TRBD2 for D (6 bases). V was trimmed by 2 bases and J by 5 bases, leaving 20 bases between them. Germline-derived CDR1 and CDR2 are SGHDT and YYEEEE. CDR3 length: 17 amino acids.

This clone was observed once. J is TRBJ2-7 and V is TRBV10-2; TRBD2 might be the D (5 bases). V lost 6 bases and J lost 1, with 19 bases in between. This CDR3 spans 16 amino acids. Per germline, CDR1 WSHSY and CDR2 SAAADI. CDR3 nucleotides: TGCGCCAGCAGCCAATCTCAGCGGCCTCTTTCCTACGAGCAGTACTTC. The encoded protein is CASSQSQRPLSYEQYF.

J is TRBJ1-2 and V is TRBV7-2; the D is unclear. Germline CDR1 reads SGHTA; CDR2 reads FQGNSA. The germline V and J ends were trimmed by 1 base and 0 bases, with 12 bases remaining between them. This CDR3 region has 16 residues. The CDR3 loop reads CASSLGYLEANYGYTF. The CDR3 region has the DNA TGTGCCAGCAGCTTAGGGTACTTGGAAGCTAACTATGGCTACACCTTC.

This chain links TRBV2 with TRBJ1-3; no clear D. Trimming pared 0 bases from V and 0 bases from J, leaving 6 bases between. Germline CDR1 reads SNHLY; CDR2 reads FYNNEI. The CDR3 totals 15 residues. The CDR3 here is CASSEAPFSGNTIYF. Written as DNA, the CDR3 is TGTGCCAGCAGTGAAGCGCCTTTCTCTGGAAACACCATATATTTT.

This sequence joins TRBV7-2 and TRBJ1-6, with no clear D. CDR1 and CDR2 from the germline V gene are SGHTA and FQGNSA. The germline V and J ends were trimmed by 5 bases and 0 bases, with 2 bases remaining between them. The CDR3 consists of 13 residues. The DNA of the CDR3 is TGTGCCAGCAGCCCCTCCTATAATTCACCCCTCCACTTT. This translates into CASSPSYNSPLHF.

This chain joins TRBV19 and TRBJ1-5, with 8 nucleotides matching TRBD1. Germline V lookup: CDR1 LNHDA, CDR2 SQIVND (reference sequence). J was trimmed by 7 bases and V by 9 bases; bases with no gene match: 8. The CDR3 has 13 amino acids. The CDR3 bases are TGTGCCAGCAACCCAGGGGGCGACCAGCCCCAGCATTTT. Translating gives CASNPGGDQPQHF.

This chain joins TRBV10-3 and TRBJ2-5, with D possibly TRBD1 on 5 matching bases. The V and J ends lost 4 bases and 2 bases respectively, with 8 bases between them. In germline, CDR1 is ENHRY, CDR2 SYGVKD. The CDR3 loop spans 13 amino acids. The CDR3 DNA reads TGTGCCATCAGTGGGAGACAGCAAGAGACCCAGTACTTC. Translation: CAISGRQQETQYF.

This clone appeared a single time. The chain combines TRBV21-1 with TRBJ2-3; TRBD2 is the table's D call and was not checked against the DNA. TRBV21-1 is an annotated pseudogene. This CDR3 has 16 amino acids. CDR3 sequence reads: CASSSAGGPGTDTQYF. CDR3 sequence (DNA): TGTGCCAGCAGCTCGGCGGGAGGGCCGGGCACAGATACGCAGTATTTT.

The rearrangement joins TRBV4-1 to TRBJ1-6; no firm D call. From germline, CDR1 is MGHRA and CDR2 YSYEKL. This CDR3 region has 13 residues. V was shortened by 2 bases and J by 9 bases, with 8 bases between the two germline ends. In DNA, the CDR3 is TGCGCCAGCAGCCAAAATCAGGTTTCACCCCTCCACTTT. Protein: CASSQNQVSPLHF.

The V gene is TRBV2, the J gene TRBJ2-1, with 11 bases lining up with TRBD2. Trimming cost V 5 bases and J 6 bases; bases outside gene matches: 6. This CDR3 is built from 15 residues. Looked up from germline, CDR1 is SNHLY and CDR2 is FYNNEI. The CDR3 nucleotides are TGTGCCAGCAGTCCAATAGCGGGGGGGCTCAATGAGCAGTTCTTC. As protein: CASSPIAGGLNEQFF. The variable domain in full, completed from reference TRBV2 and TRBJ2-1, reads EPEVTQTPSHQVTQMGQEVILRCVPISNHLYFYWYRQILGQKVEFLVSFYNNEISEKSEIFDDQFSVERPDGSNFTLKIRSTKLEDSAMYFCASSPIAGGLNEQFFGPGTRLTVL.

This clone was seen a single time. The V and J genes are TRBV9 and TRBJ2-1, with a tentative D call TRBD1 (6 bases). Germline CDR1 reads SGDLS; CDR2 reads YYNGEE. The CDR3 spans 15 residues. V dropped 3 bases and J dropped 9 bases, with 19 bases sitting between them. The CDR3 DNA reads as TGTGCCAGCAGCGCCTTCAGGGGACAAACACCTGAGCAGTTCTTC. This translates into CASSAFRGQTPEQFF.

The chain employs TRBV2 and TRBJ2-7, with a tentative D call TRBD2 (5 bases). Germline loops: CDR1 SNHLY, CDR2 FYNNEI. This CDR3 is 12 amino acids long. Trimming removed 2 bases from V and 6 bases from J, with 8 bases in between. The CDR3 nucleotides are TGTGCCAGCAGTGAATCTGGGAGCGAGCAGTACTTC. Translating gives CASSESGSEQYF.

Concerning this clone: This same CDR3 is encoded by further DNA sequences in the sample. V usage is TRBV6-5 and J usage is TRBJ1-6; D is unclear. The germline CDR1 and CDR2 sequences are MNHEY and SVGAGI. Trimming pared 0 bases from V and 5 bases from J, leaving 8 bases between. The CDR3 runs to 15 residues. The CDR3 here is CASSYSGGDNSPLHF. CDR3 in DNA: TGTGCCAGCAGTTACTCGGGCGGAGATAATTCACCCCTCCACTTT.

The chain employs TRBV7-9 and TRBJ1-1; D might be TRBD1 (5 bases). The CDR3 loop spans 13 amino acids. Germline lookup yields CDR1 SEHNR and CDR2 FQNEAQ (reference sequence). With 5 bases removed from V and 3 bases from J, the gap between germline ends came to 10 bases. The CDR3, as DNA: TGTGCCAGCAGCCCAGGAGGGGACACTGAAGCTTTCTTT. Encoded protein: CASSPGGDTEAFF. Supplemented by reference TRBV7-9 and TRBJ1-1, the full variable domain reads DTGVSQNPRHKITKRGQNVTFRCDPISEHNRLYWYRQTLGQGPEFLTYFQNEAQLEKSRLLSDRFSAERPKGSFSTLEIQRTEQGDSAMYLCASSPGGDTEAFFGQGTRLTVV.

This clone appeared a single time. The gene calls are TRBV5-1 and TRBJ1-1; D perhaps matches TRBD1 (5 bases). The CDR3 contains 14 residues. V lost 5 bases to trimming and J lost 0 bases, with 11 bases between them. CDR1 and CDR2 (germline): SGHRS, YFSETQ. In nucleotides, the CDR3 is TGCGCCAGCAGGGAGGGGCCCTTGAACACTGAAGCTTTCTTT. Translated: CASREGPLNTEAFF. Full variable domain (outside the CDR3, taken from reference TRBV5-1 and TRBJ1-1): KAGVTQTPRYLIKTRGQQVTLSCSPISGHRSVSWYQQTPGQGLQFLFEYFSETQRNKGNFPGRFSGRQFSNSRSEMNVSTLELGDSALYLCASREGPLNTEAFFGQGTRLTVV.